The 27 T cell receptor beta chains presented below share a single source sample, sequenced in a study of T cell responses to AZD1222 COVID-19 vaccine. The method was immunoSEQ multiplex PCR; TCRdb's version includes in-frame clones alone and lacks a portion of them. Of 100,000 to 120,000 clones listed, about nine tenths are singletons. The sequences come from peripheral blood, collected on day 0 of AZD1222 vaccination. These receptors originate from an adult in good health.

CDR3 nucleotide sequence: TGTGCCAGTAGTATAGATCTATGGTCGGGACAGGGATATGGCTACACCTTC. It specifies CASSIDLWSGQGYGYTF. The chain employs TRBV19 and TRBJ1-2; 9 nucleotides align to TRBD1. Germline assignment: CDR1 LNHDA and CDR2 SQIVND (reference sequence). CDR3 length equals 17 residues. With V trimmed by 0 bases and J by 5 bases, 10 bases remained unmatched.

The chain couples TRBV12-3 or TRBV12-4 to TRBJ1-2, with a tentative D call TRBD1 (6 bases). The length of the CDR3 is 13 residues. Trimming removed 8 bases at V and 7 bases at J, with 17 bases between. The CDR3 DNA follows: TGTGCCAGCCTAGTATGGGGGGCGCCTGGCTACACCTTC. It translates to CASLVWGAPGYTF.

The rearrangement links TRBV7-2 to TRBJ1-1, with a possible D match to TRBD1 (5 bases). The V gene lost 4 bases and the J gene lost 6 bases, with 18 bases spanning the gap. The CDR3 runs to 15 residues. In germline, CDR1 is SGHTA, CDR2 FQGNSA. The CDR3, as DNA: TGTGCCAGCAGCTCCCTGGCGGGGGGAGTGCCTGAAGCTTTCTTT. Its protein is CASSSLAGGVPEAFF. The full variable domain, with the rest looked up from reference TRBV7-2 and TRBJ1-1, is GAGVSQSPSNKVTEKGKDVELRCDPISGHTALYWYRQSLGQGLEFLIYFQGNSAPDKSGLPSDRFSAERTGGSVSTLTIQRTQQEDSAVYLCASSSLAGGVPEAFFGQGTRLTVV.

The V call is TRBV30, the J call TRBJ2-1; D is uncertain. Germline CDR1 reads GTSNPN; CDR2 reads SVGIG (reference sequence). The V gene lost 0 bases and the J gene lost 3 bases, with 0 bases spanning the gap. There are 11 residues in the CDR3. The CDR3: CAWSVYNEQFF. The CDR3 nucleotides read TGTGCCTGGAGTGTCTACAATGAGCAGTTCTTC. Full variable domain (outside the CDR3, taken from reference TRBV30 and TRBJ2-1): SQTIHQWPATLVQPVGSPLSLECTVEGTSNPNLYWYRQAAGRGLQLLFYSVGIGQISSEVPQNLSASRPQDRQFILSSKKLLLSDSGFYLCAWSVYNEQFFGPGTRLTVL.

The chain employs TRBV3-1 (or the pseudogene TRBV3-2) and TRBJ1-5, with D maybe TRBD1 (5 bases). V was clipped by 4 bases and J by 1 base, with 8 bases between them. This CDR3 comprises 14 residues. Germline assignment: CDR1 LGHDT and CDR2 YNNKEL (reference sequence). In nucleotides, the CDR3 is TGTGCCAGCAGCCTCCAGGGAAGCAATCAGCCCCAGCATTTT. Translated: CASSLQGSNQPQHF.

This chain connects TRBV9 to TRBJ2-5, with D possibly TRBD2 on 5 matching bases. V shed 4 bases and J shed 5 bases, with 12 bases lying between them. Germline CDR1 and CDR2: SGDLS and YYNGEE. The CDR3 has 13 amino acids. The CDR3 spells CASSTSGGETQYF. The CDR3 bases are TGTGCCAGCAGCACCTCCGGAGGCGAGACCCAGTACTTC.

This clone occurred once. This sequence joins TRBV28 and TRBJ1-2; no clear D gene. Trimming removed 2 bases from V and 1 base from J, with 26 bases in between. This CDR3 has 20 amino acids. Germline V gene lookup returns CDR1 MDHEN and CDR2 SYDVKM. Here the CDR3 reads CASSLLRHRRKPEYNYGYTF. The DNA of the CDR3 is TGTGCCAGCAGTTTACTCCGACACCGCCGCAAGCCCGAATATAACTATGGCTACACCTTC.

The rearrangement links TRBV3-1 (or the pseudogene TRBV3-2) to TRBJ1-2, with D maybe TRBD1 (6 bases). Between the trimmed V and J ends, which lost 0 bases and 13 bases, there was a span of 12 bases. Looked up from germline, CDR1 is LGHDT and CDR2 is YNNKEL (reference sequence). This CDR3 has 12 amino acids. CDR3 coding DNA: TGTGCCAGCAGCCAAGAGTTCCAGGGGAGCACCTTC. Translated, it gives CASSQEFQGSTF.

Written as DNA, the CDR3 is TGTGCCAGCAGTTCCTCCGGGACAGGCCTGTCTGGGGCCAACGTCCTGACTTTC. Protein: CASSSSGTGLSGANVLTF. The chain carries TRBV7-9 and TRBJ2-6, with TRBD1 matching 8 bases. Germline loops: CDR1 SEHNR, CDR2 FQNEAQ (reference sequence). After removal of 6 bases from V and 1 base from J, the junction contained 11 bases not matched to a gene. This CDR3 contains 18 residues.

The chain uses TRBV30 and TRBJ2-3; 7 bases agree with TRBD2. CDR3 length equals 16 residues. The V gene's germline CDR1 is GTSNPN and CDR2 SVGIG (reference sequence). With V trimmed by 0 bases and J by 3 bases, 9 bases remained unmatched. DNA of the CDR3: TGTGCCTGGAGTGTGGGGACTACCTCAACGACAGATACGCAGTATTTT. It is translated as CAWSVGTTSTTDTQYF.

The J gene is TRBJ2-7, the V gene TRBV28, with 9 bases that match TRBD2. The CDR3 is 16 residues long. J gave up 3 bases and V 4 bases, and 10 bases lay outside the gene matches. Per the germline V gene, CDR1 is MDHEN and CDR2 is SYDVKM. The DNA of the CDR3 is TGTGCCAGCAGTTCGGCCGCGGCTAGCGGGGACTACGAGCAGTACTTC. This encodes CASSSAAASGDYEQYF. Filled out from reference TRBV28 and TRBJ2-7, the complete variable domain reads DVKVTQSSRYLVKRTGEKVFLECVQDMDHENMFWYRQDPGLGLRLIYFSYDVKMKEKGDIPEGYSVSREKKERFSLILESASTNQTSMYLCASSSAAASGDYEQYFGPGTRLTVT.

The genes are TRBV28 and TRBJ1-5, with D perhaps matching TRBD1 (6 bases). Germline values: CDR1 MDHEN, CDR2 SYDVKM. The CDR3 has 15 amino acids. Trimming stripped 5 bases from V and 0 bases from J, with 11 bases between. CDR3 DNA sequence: TGTGCCAGCAGTCCGACAGGTTATAGCAATCAGCCCCAGCATTTT. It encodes CASSPTGYSNQPQHF.

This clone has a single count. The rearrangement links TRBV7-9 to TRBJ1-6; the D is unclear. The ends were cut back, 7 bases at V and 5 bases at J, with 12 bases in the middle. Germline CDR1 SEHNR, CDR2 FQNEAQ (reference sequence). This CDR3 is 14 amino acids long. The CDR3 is CASTPDGDNSPLHF. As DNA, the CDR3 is TGTGCCAGCACCCCTGACGGAGATAATTCACCCCTCCACTTT.

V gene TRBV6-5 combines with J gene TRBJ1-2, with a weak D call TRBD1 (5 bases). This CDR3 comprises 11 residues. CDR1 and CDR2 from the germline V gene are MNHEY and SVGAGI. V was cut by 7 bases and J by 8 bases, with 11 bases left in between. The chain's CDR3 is CASTRGSGYTF. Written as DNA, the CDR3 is TGTGCCAGCACCCGGGGGAGCGGCTACACCTTC.

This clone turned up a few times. CDR3 amino acids: CASSVGETQYF. The DNA for the CDR3 is TGTGCCAGCAGCGTCGGCGAGACCCAGTACTTC. The rearrangement joins TRBV11-3 to TRBJ2-5; no reliable D call. The CDR3 is 11 residues long. Germline lookup yields CDR1 SGHNT and CDR2 YENEEA. Trimming removed 5 bases from V and 5 bases from J, with 6 bases in between.

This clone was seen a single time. This CDR3 is CASSPTGFTEAFF. The DNA of the CDR3 is TGTGCCAGCAGCCCCACAGGGTTCACTGAAGCTTTCTTT. The V call is TRBV9, the J call TRBJ1-1; the D gene is possibly TRBD1 (6 bases). The CDR3 spans 13 residues. Germline CDR1 is SGDLS and CDR2 is YYNGEE. The V gene lost 4 bases and the J gene lost 4 bases, with 11 bases spanning the gap.

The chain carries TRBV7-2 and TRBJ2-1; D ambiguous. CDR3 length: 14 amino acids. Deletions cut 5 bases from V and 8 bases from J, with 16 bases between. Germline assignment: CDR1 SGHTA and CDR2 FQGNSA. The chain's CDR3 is CASSPGSLRDEQFF. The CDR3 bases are TGTGCCAGCAGCCCCGGGTCCCTACGGGATGAGCAGTTCTTC.

In nucleotides, the CDR3 is TGTGCCAGCAGTGGAGGTGGGGACGAGCAGTACTTC. Its translation: CASSGGGDEQYF. The chain carries TRBV28 and TRBJ2-7, with a tentative D call TRBD2 (5 bases). The CDR3 has 12 amino acids. V was pared by 5 bases and J by 5 bases, with 10 bases between. CDR1 and CDR2 from the germline V gene are MDHEN and SYDVKM. The variable domain in full, with the rest retrieved from reference TRBV28 and TRBJ2-7, is DVKVTQSSRYLVKRTGEKVFLECVQDMDHENMFWYRQDPGLGLRLIYFSYDVKMKEKGDIPEGYSVSREKKERFSLILESASTNQTSMYLCASSGGGDEQYFGPGTRLTVT.

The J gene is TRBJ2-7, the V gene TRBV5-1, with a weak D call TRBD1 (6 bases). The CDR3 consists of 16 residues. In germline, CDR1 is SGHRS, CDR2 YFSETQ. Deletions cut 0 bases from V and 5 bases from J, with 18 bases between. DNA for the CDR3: TGCGCCAGCAGCTTGGGTACCGGGACAAGGATCCACGAGCAGTACTTC. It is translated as CASSLGTGTRIHEQYF.

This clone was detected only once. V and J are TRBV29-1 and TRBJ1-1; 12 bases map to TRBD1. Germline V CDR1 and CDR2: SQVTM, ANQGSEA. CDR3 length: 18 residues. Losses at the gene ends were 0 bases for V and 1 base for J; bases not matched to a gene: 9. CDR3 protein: CSVEDLKGQGAGNTEAFF. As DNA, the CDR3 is TGCAGCGTTGAAGATCTTAAGGGACAGGGGGCTGGGAACACTGAAGCTTTCTTT.

The CDR3 region has the DNA TGTGCCAGCAGCGTTGACGCCACTGAAGCTTTCTTT. Protein sequence: CASSVDATEAFF. V is TRBV9 and J is TRBJ1-1; D is unresolved. This CDR3 is 12 amino acids long. Germline-derived CDR1 and CDR2 are SGDLS and YYNGEE. V was pared by 2 bases and J by 4 bases, with 6 bases between.

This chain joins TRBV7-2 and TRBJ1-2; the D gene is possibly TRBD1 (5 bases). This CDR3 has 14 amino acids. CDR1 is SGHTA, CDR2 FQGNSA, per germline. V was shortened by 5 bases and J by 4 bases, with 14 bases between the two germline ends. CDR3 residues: CASSLRAAPYGYTF. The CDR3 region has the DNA TGTGCCAGCAGCCTCAGGGCAGCCCCCTATGGCTACACCTTC.

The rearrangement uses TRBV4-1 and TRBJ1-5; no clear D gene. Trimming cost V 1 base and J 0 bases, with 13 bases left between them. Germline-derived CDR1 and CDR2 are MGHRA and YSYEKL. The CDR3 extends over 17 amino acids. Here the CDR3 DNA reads TGCGCCAGCAGCCAAGGTGCCAGCCAATATAGCAATCAGCCCCAGCATTTT. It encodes CASSQGASQYSNQPQHF.

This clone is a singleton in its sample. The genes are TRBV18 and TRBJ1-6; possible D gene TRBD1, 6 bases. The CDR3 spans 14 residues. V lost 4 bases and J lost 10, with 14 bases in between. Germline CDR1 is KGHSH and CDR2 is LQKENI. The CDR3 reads CASSQATGYSPLHF. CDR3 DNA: TGTGCCAGCTCACAGGCTACAGGGTACTCACCCCTCCACTTT.

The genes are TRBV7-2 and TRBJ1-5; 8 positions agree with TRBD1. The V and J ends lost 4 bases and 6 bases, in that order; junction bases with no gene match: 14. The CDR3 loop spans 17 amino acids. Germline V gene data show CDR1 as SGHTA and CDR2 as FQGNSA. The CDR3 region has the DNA TGTGCCAGCAGCTCTGGACAGGGTTCCTTGCAGGGTCAGCCCCAGCATTTT. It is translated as CASSSGQGSLQGQPQHF.

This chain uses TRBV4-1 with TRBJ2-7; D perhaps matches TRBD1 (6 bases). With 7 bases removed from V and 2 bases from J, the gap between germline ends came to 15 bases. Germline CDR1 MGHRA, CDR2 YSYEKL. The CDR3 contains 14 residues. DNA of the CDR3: TGCGCCAGCACCCCGAAACAGGGTGCCTACGAGCAGTACTTC. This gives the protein CASTPKQGAYEQYF.

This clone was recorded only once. The CDR3 region is CATGLAGFTDTQYF. The CDR3 DNA follows: TGTGCCACCGGACTAGCGGGATTCACAGATACGCAGTATTTT. The chain combines TRBV10-3 with TRBJ2-3; 12 bases match TRBD2. The CDR3 covers 14 residues. CDR1 is ENHRY and CDR2 is SYGVKD in the germline V gene. Losses at the gene ends were 10 bases for V and 2 bases for J; bases not matched to a gene: 4.